Listed below are T cell receptor beta chains from one sample, sequenced in a study of identical twins. MiXCR was run by TCRdb on the 5' RACE reads, yielding one entry per CDR3 protein. This repertoire shows fewer than 500,000 distinct CDR3 sequences, roughly 26% found once; its top ten account for approximately 2.9%. This sample also belongs to another study, concerning T cells expressing NK-cell markers.

The source material was CD4+ T cells sorted from blood. These receptors all stem from a woman in her late teens or twenties in good health. The CDR3 runs from the conserved cysteine through the conserved F or W. Each record gives: V gene, J gene, D gene, clone size, CDR3 DNA, CDR3 protein. A D gene is named only where the DNA matches it firmly. The size of a clone is reported for some rows only, either as once, few or many, or as a class for expanded clones.

TRBV15,TRBJ2-1,TRBD2,.,TGTGCCACCAGCAGTCTAGCGGGAGGGAGCAATGAGCAGTTCTTC,CATSSLAGGSNEQFF
TRBV7-2,TRBJ2-7,TRBD1,few,TGTGCCAGCAGCGCTGACAGGGGGGGATACGAGCAGTACTTC,CASSADRGGYEQYF
TRBV29-1,TRBJ1-1,.,.,TGCAGCGTTGGGGCAAGGTGGGGGATGAACACTGAAGCTTTCTTT,CSVGARWGMNTEAFF
TRBV30,TRBJ1-2,.,few,TGTGCCTGGAAACGTTCGCCAGGATCTGAGTATGGCTACACCTTC,CAWKRSPGSEYGYTF
TRBV18,TRBJ1-4,.,.,TGTGCCAGCTCACCCAGCCTTGCTGAAAAACTGTTTTTT,CASSPSLAEKLFF
TRBV10-2,TRBJ2-7,TRBD1,.,TGCGCCAGCTGTCCCCGGACAGGGGGTTACGAGCAGTACTTC,CASCPRTGGYEQYF
TRBV6-5,TRBJ1-2,.,few,TGTGCCAGCAGTTACTCAGCACAGCTCCCCTACTATGGCTACACCTTC,CASSYSAQLPYYGYTF
TRBV7-3,TRBJ2-3,.,.,TGTGCCAGCAGCTTAAATACGGGAGATACGCAGTATTTT,CASSLNTGDTQYF
TRBV20-1,TRBJ2-1,TRBD2,.,TGCAGTGCTAAGACTAGCGATGAGCAGTTCTTC,CSAKTSDEQFF
TRBV20-1,TRBJ2-1,.,few,TGCAGTGCCAACAAGCTTGCTGAGCAGTTCTTC,CSANKLAEQFF
TRBV7-9,TRBJ2-7,.,.,TGTGCCAGCAGCCGGGCGGGACAGACGACGCAGAGAAACTTC,CASSRAGQTTQRNF